Each of the 32 T cell receptor beta chains below was sequenced from the same sample in a study of blood T cell repertoires in COVID-19. Clones were read by immunoSEQ multiplex PCR, and TCRdb kept only the in-frame ones, dropping some. The data hold approximately 60,000 clones, with almost 85% observed a single time. What was sequenced was peripheral blood. The receptors were gathered from a human donor in a cohort sampled during active COVID-19.

The V and J genes are TRBV4-3 and TRBJ2-6, with D tentatively TRBD1 (6 bases). V was clipped by 2 bases and J by 1 base, with 9 bases between them. Per germline, CDR1 LGHNA and CDR2 YSLEER. CDR3 length equals 16 residues. CDR3 sequence reads: CASSQNQGSGANVLTF. In nucleotides, the CDR3 is TGCGCCAGCAGCCAAAACCAGGGGTCTGGGGCCAACGTCCTGACTTTC.

The chain employs TRBV10-2 and TRBJ1-1, with TRBD1 matching 7 bases. The J segment lost 4 bases and the V segment lost 2 bases, leaving 1 base of the junction unmatched. Germline loops: CDR1 WSHSY, CDR2 SAAADI. This CDR3 has 13 residues. The DNA of the CDR3 is TGCGCCAGCAGTGAGCAGGGGGGCACTGAAGCTTTCTTT. This encodes CASSEQGGTEAFF.

The chain employs TRBV7-2 and TRBJ2-7; 8 bases are shared with TRBD1. The CDR3 loop spans 14 amino acids. In germline, CDR1 is SGHTA, CDR2 FQGNSA. With 5 bases clipped from V and 7 bases from J, the junction kept 10 bases outside the gene matches. The CDR3 sequence is CASSPTVTGAEQYF. In DNA, the CDR3 is TGTGCCAGCAGCCCCACTGTGACAGGGGCAGAGCAGTACTTC.

This clone was detected once. The chain recombines TRBV21-1 with TRBJ1-1. TRBV21-1 has pseudogene status. There are 14 residues in the CDR3. CDR3 DNA: TGTGCCAGCAGCAAAGTGGACTCGGGCACTGAAGCTTTCTTT. Protein product: CASSKVDSGTEAFF.

V gene TRBV7-9 combines with J gene TRBJ1-3, with a tentative D call TRBD1 (5 bases). Germline V CDR1 and CDR2: SEHNR, FQNEAQ (reference sequence). Between the trimmed V and J ends, which lost 5 bases and 1 base, there was a span of 12 bases. The CDR3 totals 15 residues. CDR3 region: CASSRAGGSGNTIYF. As DNA, the CDR3 is TGTGCCAGCAGCCGGGCGGGGGGTTCTGGAAACACCATATATTTT.

The rearrangement joins TRBV9 to TRBJ2-7, with TRBD2 matching over 9 bases. The CDR3 runs to 14 residues. The V segment lost 4 bases and the J segment 2 bases; nucleotides outside the gene matches: 4. Germline CDR1 SGDLS, CDR2 YYNGEE. This CDR3 is CASSPLAGTYEQYF. Here the CDR3 DNA reads TGTGCCAGCAGCCCGCTAGCGGGGACCTACGAGCAGTACTTC. Supplemented by reference TRBV9 and TRBJ2-7, the full variable domain reads DSGVTQTPKHLITATGQRVTLRCSPRSGDLSVYWYQQSLDQGLQFLIQYYNGEERAKGNILERFSAQQFPDLHSELNLSSLELGDSALYFCASSPLAGTYEQYFGPGTRLTVT.

The chain has TRBV9 and TRBJ2-1, with D possibly matching TRBD2 (6 bases). Germline V gives CDR1 SGDLS, CDR2 YYNGEE. Trimming removed 3 bases at V and 4 bases at J, with 14 bases between. The CDR3 totals 15 residues. CDR3 sequence (DNA): TGTGCCAGCAGCGGGGGGGTGGCGGCATACAATGAGCAGTTCTTC. Protein product: CASSGGVAAYNEQFF.

The table lists this clone with a count of one. V is TRBV9 and J is TRBJ2-5, with D possibly matching TRBD2 (6 bases). CDR3 length: 16 amino acids. Germline-derived CDR1 and CDR2 are SGDLS and YYNGEE. Trimming took 0 bases from V and 5 from J, leaving 17 bases between them. CDR3 bases: TGTGCCAGCAGCGTAGCTGGAGGAGGGGTAGTCGAGACCCAGTACTTC. Protein product: CASSVAGGGVVETQYF.

This clone was counted a single time. The chain couples TRBV4-3 to TRBJ2-5, with TRBD2 identical over 8 bases. V gave up 0 bases and J gave up 7 bases; unmatched junction bases: 13. Germline V lookup: CDR1 LGHNA, CDR2 YSLEER. The CDR3 spans 17 residues. This chain's CDR3 is CASSQESFGTRRVTQYF. CDR3 coding DNA: TGCGCCAGCAGCCAAGAAAGCTTCGGGACTAGGAGGGTGACCCAGTACTTC.

This clone appeared a few times. This chain connects TRBV30 to TRBJ1-5, with D perhaps TRBD1 (6 bases). V dropped 0 bases and J dropped 5 bases, with 14 bases sitting between them. Germline CDR1 reads GTSNPN; CDR2 reads SVGIG (reference sequence). CDR3 length equals 15 residues. Here the CDR3 reads CAWSVDRRADQPQHF. In DNA, the CDR3 is TGTGCCTGGAGTGTAGACAGGCGCGCCGATCAGCCCCAGCATTTT.

The chain employs TRBV2 and TRBJ1-2, with D possibly matching TRBD1 (5 bases). The germline V gene encodes CDR1 SNHLY and CDR2 FYNNEI. CDR3 length: 15 residues. V was pared by 4 bases and J by 0 bases, with 12 bases between. The CDR3 loop reads CASSGGIGANYGYTF. For the CDR3, the DNA is TGTGCCAGCAGTGGGGGAATAGGGGCTAACTATGGCTACACCTTC.

The V gene is TRBV5-1, the J gene TRBJ2-1; 11 positions agree with TRBD2. CDR3 length: 15 residues. The germline V gene encodes CDR1 SGHRS and CDR2 YFSETQ. The J segment lost 4 bases and the V segment lost 4 bases, leaving 4 bases of the junction unmatched. The CDR3 sequence: CASSATSGGYNEQFF. CDR3 nucleotide sequence: TGCGCCAGCAGCGCAACTAGCGGGGGTTACAATGAGCAGTTCTTC.

This chain links TRBV5-4 with TRBJ2-2, with 7 bases matching TRBD2. CDR1 and CDR2 from the germline V gene are SGHNT and YYREEE (reference sequence). V dropped 4 bases and J dropped 5; count of bases not matched to a gene: 2. This CDR3 is built from 13 residues. The CDR3 is CASSGEGTGELFF. The CDR3 nucleotides read TGTGCCAGCAGCGGGGAGGGGACCGGGGAGCTGTTTTTT.

The rearrangement links TRBV7-6 to TRBJ2-7; D is possibly TRBD2 (6 bases). V lost 5 bases and J lost 1, with 15 bases in between. Germline CDR1 is SGHVS and CDR2 is FNYEAQ. The CDR3 loop spans 15 amino acids. The CDR3 bases are TGTGCCAGCAGCCAAAGTGGACGGGGGTCCTACGAGCAGTACTTC. Protein sequence: CASSQSGRGSYEQYF.

This clone was detected only a few times. The J gene is TRBJ2-2, the V gene TRBV18; no clear D. The CDR3 length is 16 residues. Looked up from germline, CDR1 is KGHSH and CDR2 is LQKENI. V was shortened by 2 bases and J by 2 bases, with 12 bases between the two germline ends. This CDR3 is CASSPTPDGNTGELFF. CDR3 coding DNA: TGTGCCAGCTCACCAACCCCCGATGGCAACACCGGGGAGCTGTTTTTT.

This rearrangement joins TRBV30 to TRBJ1-4; maybe TRBD1 (6 bases). The germline V and J ends were trimmed by 0 bases and 12 bases, with 17 bases remaining between them. The CDR3 runs 14 residues. Germline CDR1 GTSNPN, CDR2 SVGIG (reference sequence). The CDR3 bases are TGTGCCTGGAGTGTACCGAACAGGGTTAGCGAACTGTTTTTT. Amino acids: CAWSVPNRVSELFF.

The V and J genes are TRBV5-1 and TRBJ1-6; maybe TRBD1 (5 bases). Germline V CDR1 and CDR2: SGHRS, YFSETQ. This CDR3 comprises 16 residues. Trimming stripped 3 bases from V and 10 bases from J, with 20 bases between. The CDR3 bases are TGCGCCAGCAGCTCCACCGGGGGGGTTGCTAACTCACCCCTCCACTTT. It specifies CASSSTGGVANSPLHF.

The chain has TRBV10-2 and TRBJ1-4; 10 nucleotides line up with TRBD1. Germline loops: CDR1 WSHSY, CDR2 SAAADI. This CDR3 contains 15 residues. Trimming at V came to 0 bases and at J to 5 bases, leaving 0 bases not matched to a gene. Written as DNA, the CDR3 is TGCGCCAGCAGTGAGTCGGGACAGGGGAATGAAAAACTGTTTTTT. Amino acids: CASSESGQGNEKLFF.

As to this clone: The same CDR3 is also encoded by other DNA sequences in this sample. The chain is built from TRBV5-1 and TRBJ1-2, with 7 bases aligning to TRBD1. The CDR3 loop spans 14 amino acids. With V trimmed by 0 bases and J by 8 bases, 7 bases remained unmatched. From germline, CDR1 is SGHRS and CDR2 YFSETQ. This chain's CDR3 is CASSLEGAARGYTF. CDR3 coding DNA: TGCGCCAGCAGCTTGGAGGGGGCTGCGAGGGGCTACACCTTC.

V and J are TRBV4-2 and TRBJ2-2; 10 bases map to TRBD2. The CDR3 contains 15 residues. J lost 8 bases, V lost 6 bases, and 9 bases had no gene match. Germline-derived CDR1 and CDR2 are LGHNA and YNFKEQ. This CDR3 reads CASRGSGGASGELFF. CDR3 DNA sequence: TGTGCCAGCAGGGGGAGCGGGGGGGCCTCAGGGGAGCTGTTTTTT.

As DNA, the CDR3 is TGTGCCAGCAGCGGTACAGGGGAGGAGTATCAGCCCCAGCATTTT. As protein: CASSGTGEEYQPQHF. J is TRBJ1-5 and V is TRBV5-5; 7 bases are a match to TRBD1. The germline V gene has CDR1 SGHKS and CDR2 YYEKEE (reference sequence). This CDR3 has 15 amino acids. Trimming took 4 bases from V and 5 from J; bases not matched to a gene: 9.

The rearrangement uses TRBV7-8 and TRBJ2-7, with D tentatively TRBD2 (7 bases). Germline V gives CDR1 SGHVS, CDR2 FQNEAQ. The CDR3 consists of 15 residues. V gave up 8 bases and J gave up 0 bases, with 17 bases separating them. The CDR3 reads CASAPGGRPSYEQYF. CDR3 nucleotides: TGTGCCAGCGCCCCCGGGGGGCGACCCTCCTACGAGCAGTACTTC.

The chain links TRBV11-2 to TRBJ2-7, with D possibly TRBD2 on 6 matching bases. This CDR3 region has 15 residues. Germline V gives CDR1 SGHAT, CDR2 FQNNGV. With 2 bases removed from V and 3 bases from J, the gap between germline ends came to 14 bases. The CDR3 DNA sequence: TGTGCCAGCAGCTTATTCGTTGCCGGGGGCTACGAGCAGTACTTC. Protein sequence: CASSLFVAGGYEQYF.

The rearrangement links TRBV30 to TRBJ1-2, with 9 bases identical to TRBD1. The J segment lost 6 bases and the V segment lost 1 base, leaving 3 bases of the junction unmatched. Germline CDR1 and CDR2: GTSNPN and SVGIG (reference sequence). The CDR3 loop spans 13 amino acids. This CDR3 reads CAWSGGQGNGYTF. CDR3 coding DNA: TGTGCCTGGAGTGGGGGACAGGGAAATGGCTACACCTTC.

This chain connects TRBV3-1 (or the pseudogene TRBV3-2) to TRBJ1-1; D unclear. CDR1 is LGHDT and CDR2 is YNNKEL in the germline V gene (reference sequence). CDR3 length equals 14 residues. V was cut by 0 bases and J by 3 bases, with 8 bases left in between. The CDR3 here is CASSQDEQHTEAFF. For the CDR3, the DNA is TGTGCCAGCAGCCAAGATGAACAGCACACTGAAGCTTTCTTT.

The sample holds one count of this clone. The J gene is TRBJ2-2, the V gene TRBV25-1, with D tentatively TRBD1 (5 bases). CDR1 and CDR2 (germline): MGHDK, SYGVNS. Trimming removed 3 bases from V and 3 bases from J, with 5 bases in between. The CDR3 extends over 13 amino acids. The CDR3 sequence is CASSDRDTGELFF. The CDR3 bases are TGTGCCAGCAGTGACAGGGACACCGGGGAGCTGTTTTTT.

This clone was seen more than once but under ten times. V is TRBV5-5 and J is TRBJ1-5; D ambiguous. V lost 4 bases, J lost 0 bases, and 11 bases lay in between. The CDR3 consists of 15 residues. Germline CDR1 reads SGHKS; CDR2 reads YYEKEE (reference sequence). CDR3: CASSLTVPSNQPQHF. DNA of the CDR3: TGTGCCAGCAGCCTGACTGTTCCTAGCAATCAGCCCCAGCATTTT.

This rearrangement joins TRBV6-5 to TRBJ1-5; 8 bases are shared with TRBD1. Germline V lookup: CDR1 MNHEY, CDR2 SVGAGI. The CDR3 runs to 14 residues. Trimming took 6 bases from V and 5 from J; bases not matched to a gene: 6. CDR3 nucleotide sequence: TGTGCCAGCAGGCCCCGACAGGGGTATCAGCCCCAGCATTTT. Amino acids: CASRPRQGYQPQHF.

The rearrangement joins TRBV10-3 to TRBJ1-1, with a possible D match to TRBD1 (6 bases). The germline V gene encodes CDR1 ENHRY and CDR2 SYGVKD. V lost 8 bases, J lost 0 bases, and 7 bases lay in between. This CDR3 has 12 amino acids. CDR3 sequence (DNA): TGTGCCATCGGGGGCATGAACACTGAAGCTTTCTTT. Its protein is CAIGGMNTEAFF.

The chain combines TRBV27 with TRBJ1-2, with 9 bases that match TRBD1. Unmatched junction bases numbered 10, after V lost 6 bases and J lost 5 bases. The CDR3 spans 15 residues. Germline V gene sequence: CDR1 MNHEY, CDR2 SMNVEV (reference sequence). The CDR3 region has the DNA TGTGCCAGCAGCCTATCCGGACAGGGGAGATATGGCTACACCTTC. It translates to CASSLSGQGRYGYTF.

The chain links TRBV5-4 to TRBJ1-2, with D maybe TRBD1 (5 bases). This CDR3 contains 12 residues. V was trimmed by 5 bases and J by 4 bases, leaving 9 bases between them. Germline CDR1 is SGHNT and CDR2 is YYREEE (reference sequence). CDR3 sequence: CASRIDSYGYTF. As DNA, the CDR3 is TGTGCCAGCAGAATCGACAGCTATGGCTACACCTTC.

The chain joins TRBV6-1 to TRBJ1-4; tentatively, D is TRBD1 (5 bases). Germline loops: CDR1 MNHNS, CDR2 SASEGT. The CDR3 spans 15 residues. V was cut by 5 bases and J by 7 bases, with 17 bases left in between. CDR3 loop: CASSLLGRGGEKLFF. DNA for the CDR3: TGTGCCAGCAGTTTACTCGGACGGGGGGGTGAAAAACTGTTTTTT.